The T cell receptor (beta chain) under discussion was sequenced for a study of cytomegalovirus exposure and HLA in healthy donors. The length of the CDR3 is 15 residues. V lost 5 bases to trimming and J lost 0 bases, with 8 bases between them. Germline values: CDR1 SGHAT, CDR2 FQNNGV. This PCR relied on a set of 60 Vbeta primers and 13 Jbeta primers. TCRdb's copy holds only in-frame clones and misses some; the assay was immunoSEQ multiplex PCR. The sample gives 100,000 or so clones, over 75% of which show up once; more than 5% is in the top ten. Sequenced material: PBMCs. The chain has TRBV11-2 and TRBJ1-6; D unclear. The clonotype was recovered from a young man in good health and CMV-seropositive. CDR3 region: CASSPSGSYNSPLHF. Here the CDR3 DNA reads TGTGCCAGCAGCCCCTCCGGCTCCTATAATTCACCCCTCCACTTT.